The 31 T cell receptor beta chains below come from one sample, sequenced in a study of CD8+ T cells in alopecia areata. The treatment: oral pan-JAK inhibitor, 5-10 mg twice daily. Once RNA had been extracted, it was reverse transcribed into cDNA to act as the sequencing template. Measured with immunoSEQ multiplex PCR; TCRdb has only the in-frame clones, and not every one. The sample lists 140,000 to 150,000 clones, about 56% occurring once. Sequenced here: CD8+ T cells sorted from blood, sampled at week 4, from a patient treated with tofacitinib. These receptors all stem from a human donor with alopecia areata.

The J gene is TRBJ2-7, the V gene TRBV4-2; the D is unclear. Trimming removed 3 bases from V and 5 bases from J, with 17 bases in between. The CDR3 has 15 amino acids. CDR1 is LGHNA, CDR2 YNFKEQ, per germline. The CDR3 region has the DNA TGTGCCAGCAGCCAGACCTCTACTGGTCCCCACGAGCAGTACTTC. Its protein product is CASSQTSTGPHEQYF.

This clone was observed a few times. The CDR3 DNA reads TGTGCCAGCAGTTTATTCGGTAGCGACTACACCTTC. It yields the protein CASSLFGSDYTF. The chain links TRBV27 to TRBJ1-2, with D uncertain. Germline V gives CDR1 MNHEY, CDR2 SMNVEV (reference sequence). This CDR3 has 12 residues. V was trimmed by 1 base and J by 10 bases, leaving 10 bases between them.

This clone came up a few times. The gene calls are TRBV6-6 and TRBJ1-1, with D uncertain. The length of the CDR3 is 14 residues. Trimming removed 3 bases at V and 0 bases at J, with 8 bases between. Germline-derived CDR1 and CDR2 are MNHNY and SVGAGI (reference sequence). The DNA of the CDR3 is TGTGCCAGCAGTTATGTAGAATTGAACACTGAAGCTTTCTTT. Its protein is CASSYVELNTEAFF.

There are a few counts of this clone. J is TRBJ1-5 and V is TRBV29-1, with 10 bases identical to TRBD1. CDR3 length equals 13 residues. With V trimmed by 4 bases and J by 8 bases, 5 bases remained unmatched. Germline CDR1 reads SQVTM; CDR2 reads ANQGSEA. The CDR3 loop reads CSVATGGVEPQHF. The CDR3 nucleotides read TGCAGCGTTGCGACAGGGGGCGTCGAGCCCCAGCATTTT.

This rearrangement joins TRBV13 to TRBJ2-3; tentative D call: TRBD1 (5 bases). This CDR3 contains 14 residues. The V end lost 4 bases, the J end lost 0 bases, and 8 bases lay between the germline ends. The germline gives CDR1 PRHDT, CDR2 FYEKMQ (reference sequence). The CDR3 DNA reads as TGTGCCAGCAGCTCGACAGAAAGCACAGATACGCAGTATTTT. Protein sequence: CASSSTESTDTQYF.

The gene calls are TRBV29-1 and TRBJ1-4; perhaps TRBD1 as D (6 bases). The CDR3 is 16 residues long. The germline V gene encodes CDR1 SQVTM and CDR2 ANQGSEA. V was trimmed by 6 bases and J by 0 bases, leaving 17 bases between them. The CDR3 sequence: CSVRGADGATNEKLFF. The CDR3 coding sequence is TGCAGCGTGAGGGGGGCGGACGGAGCAACTAATGAAAAACTGTTTTTT.

The chain uses TRBV30 and TRBJ2-1; D gene ambiguous. Germline values: CDR1 GTSNPN, CDR2 SVGIG (reference sequence). The CDR3 consists of 15 residues. With 2 bases removed from V and 0 bases from J, the gap between germline ends came to 11 bases. The CDR3 region has the DNA TGTGCCTGGAGTCTTGCTACGGGCTCCTACAATGAGCAGTTCTTC. It codes for CAWSLATGSYNEQFF.

This clone occurred a few times. The chain uses TRBV29-1 and TRBJ2-2; D unclear. The CDR3 sequence is 14 residues long. With 7 bases removed from V and 0 bases from J, the gap between germline ends came to 12 bases. CDR1 SQVTM and CDR2 ANQGSEA come from the germline V gene. CDR3 DNA: TGCAGCGCCATTAGGTCCGCGAACACCGGGGAGCTGTTTTTT. It is translated as CSAIRSANTGELFF.

This chain connects TRBV27 to TRBJ2-7; 9 bases align to TRBD1. Germline CDR1 is MNHEY and CDR2 is SMNVEV (reference sequence). This CDR3 comprises 14 residues. Trimming at V came to 5 bases and at J to 2 bases, leaving 4 bases not matched to a gene. DNA of the CDR3: TGTGCCAGCAGTATGGGACAGGGACCCTACGAGCAGTACTTC. Protein product: CASSMGQGPYEQYF.

The genes are TRBV4-1 and TRBJ1-2; D is possibly TRBD1 (5 bases). Trimming cost V 6 bases and J 5 bases, with 16 bases left between them. This CDR3 spans 14 amino acids. Germline V lookup: CDR1 MGHRA, CDR2 YSYEKL. CDR3 sequence (DNA): TGCGCCAGCAGGGGAATCCCCGACAGTTATGGCTACACCTTC. This codes for CASRGIPDSYGYTF.

The V gene is TRBV5-6, the J gene TRBJ1-1, with 7 bases fitting TRBD1. J was trimmed by 1 base and V by 1 base; bases with no gene match: 4. Germline CDR1 SGHDT, CDR2 YYEEEE. CDR3 size: 15 residues. The CDR3 DNA sequence: TGTGCCAGCAGCTTGTGGGACAGCTGGAACACTGAAGCTTTCTTT. It translates to CASSLWDSWNTEAFF.

V gene TRBV2 combines with J gene TRBJ1-6; no clear D. The CDR3 has 14 residues. Germline values: CDR1 SNHLY, CDR2 FYNNEI. Trimming left V 6 bases short and J 8 bases short, with 14 bases between. CDR3 DNA sequence: TGTGCCAGCAGAGCTGCCTTCCAGGATTCACCCCTCCACTTT. Translated: CASRAAFQDSPLHF.

This chain joins TRBV7-9 and TRBJ1-4; no definite D call. The CDR3 runs to 12 residues. Germline V gene sequence: CDR1 SEHNR, CDR2 FQNEAQ (reference sequence). V lost 3 bases and J 5 bases, leaving 4 bases between the germline ends. CDR3 nucleotides: TGTGCCAGCAGCTTTCCCAATGAAAAACTGTTTTTT. Protein: CASSFPNEKLFF.

V is TRBV6-5 and J is TRBJ2-3; 8 bases are shared with TRBD2. The CDR3 is 14 amino acids. Germline V lookup: CDR1 MNHEY, CDR2 SVGAGI. The V and J ends lost 6 bases and 2 bases, in that order; junction bases with no gene match: 4. The CDR3 loop is CASRAGALTDTQYF. The DNA for the CDR3 is TGTGCCAGCAGAGCGGGGGCCCTCACAGATACGCAGTATTTT.

This clone appeared once. CDR3 coding DNA: TGTGCCAGCTCACAGAGGGTTGAGAACACCGGGGAGCTGTTTTTT. The encoded protein is CASSQRVENTGELFF. The chain employs TRBV18 and TRBJ2-2; D is perhaps TRBD2 (5 bases). CDR3 length: 15 residues. Per the germline V gene, CDR1 is KGHSH and CDR2 is LQKENI. Trimming pared 4 bases from V and 1 base from J, leaving 10 bases between. Full variable domain (rest looked up from reference TRBV18 and TRBJ2-2): NAGVMQNPRHLVRRRGQEARLRCSPMKGHSHVYWYRQLPEEGLKFMVYLQKENIIDESGMPKERFSAEFPKEGPSILRIQQVVRGDSAAYFCASSQRVENTGELFFGEGSRLTVL.

This clone has more than one count but fewer than ten. This rearrangement joins TRBV7-9 to TRBJ1-1; D call uncertain. The CDR3 is 14 amino acids. Trimming shortened V by 3 bases and J by 0 bases, and 8 bases separated the two germline ends. Germline CDR1 is SEHNR and CDR2 is FQNEAQ (reference sequence). The CDR3 loop reads CASSFADLNTEAFF. The CDR3 bases are TGTGCCAGCAGCTTCGCAGACCTGAACACTGAAGCTTTCTTT.

The DNA for the CDR3 is TGTGCCAGCAGCTTAGGGTTGAACCTCCATAATTCACCCCTCCACTTT. Amino acids: CASSLGLNLHNSPLHF. The chain has TRBV7-9 and TRBJ1-6; unclear D gene. Looked up from germline, CDR1 is SEHNR and CDR2 is FQNEAQ (reference sequence). The CDR3 runs to 16 residues. V was trimmed by 1 base and J by 5 bases, leaving 12 bases between them.

The CDR3 region has the DNA TGTGCCAGCAGCCCCTCCCCGGGCTACGAGCAGTACTTC. This encodes CASSPSPGYEQYF. The gene calls are TRBV13 and TRBJ2-7; no clear D gene. V was pared by 5 bases and J by 3 bases, with 11 bases between. CDR1 is PRHDT and CDR2 is FYEKMQ in the germline V gene (reference sequence). This CDR3 has 13 amino acids.

The chain uses TRBV27 and TRBJ2-7, with D uncertain. Trimming took 6 bases from V and 2 from J, leaving 14 bases between them. CDR1 is MNHEY, CDR2 SMNVEV, per germline (reference sequence). This CDR3 spans 14 amino acids. In DNA form, the CDR3 reads TGTGCCAGCAGCCCCAGGATAAGTGCCTACGAGCAGTACTTC. This translates into CASSPRISAYEQYF.

The chain joins TRBV4-2 to TRBJ1-5; D not resolved. The CDR3 contains 14 residues. Trimming shortened V by 0 bases and J by 5 bases, and 8 bases separated the two germline ends. Germline V lookup: CDR1 LGHNA, CDR2 YNFKEQ. Here the CDR3 reads CASSQDVADQPQHF. In DNA, the CDR3 is TGTGCCAGCAGCCAAGATGTTGCAGATCAGCCCCAGCATTTT.

This chain joins TRBV27 and TRBJ2-7, with D unresolved. The CDR3 is 12 residues long. Germline lookup yields CDR1 MNHEY and CDR2 SMNVEV (reference sequence). The V gene lost 6 bases and the J gene lost 9 bases, with 15 bases spanning the gap. The CDR3: CASSQTRARQYF. CDR3 in DNA: TGTGCCAGCAGCCAGACCCGCGCCCGGCAGTACTTC.

This clone was observed once. CDR3 sequence (DNA): TGTGCCAGCAGTTTATTGGTAGCGGGCCAAGAGACCCAGTACTTC. The encoded protein is CASSLLVAGQETQYF. The chain has TRBV27 and TRBJ2-5; 7 nucleotides line up with TRBD2. The CDR3 runs to 15 residues. Germline CDR1 MNHEY, CDR2 SMNVEV (reference sequence). The V gene end was trimmed by 1 base and the J gene end by 1 base; junction bases not matched to a gene: 3.

The V gene is TRBV30, the J gene TRBJ1-2; a weak D match, TRBD1 (6 bases). The CDR3 has 15 residues. The germline gives CDR1 GTSNPN, CDR2 SVGIG (reference sequence). With 6 bases removed from V and 4 bases from J, the gap between germline ends came to 21 bases. The CDR3 DNA is TGTGCCTGTTCCTACGTACCAGGGGATACCTATGGCTACACCTTC. It is translated as CACSYVPGDTYGYTF. The variable domain in full, completed from reference TRBV30 and TRBJ1-2, reads SQTIHQWPATLVQPVGSPLSLECTVEGTSNPNLYWYRQAAGRGLQLLFYSVGIGQISSEVPQNLSASRPQDRQFILSSKKLLLSDSGFYLCACSYVPGDTYGYTFGSGTRLTVV.

The rearrangement uses TRBV4-1 and TRBJ2-5, with 8 bases identical to TRBD1. The CDR3 runs 18 residues. Germline V gives CDR1 MGHRA, CDR2 YSYEKL. With V trimmed by 2 bases and J by 1 base, 12 bases remained unmatched. In DNA, the CDR3 is TGCGCCAGCAGCCAACTGCCGGGACAGGTTGTCCCCCAAGAGACCCAGTACTTC. Amino acids: CASSQLPGQVVPQETQYF.

This clone was observed a few times. The V and J genes are TRBV29-1 and TRBJ2-1; D tentatively reads TRBD1 or TRBD2 (6 bases each). The CDR3 is 11 amino acids. Germline V gives CDR1 SQVTM, CDR2 ANQGSEA. V was clipped by 3 bases and J by 10 bases, with 10 bases between them. The CDR3: CSVDPGAEQFF. For the CDR3, the DNA is TGCAGCGTTGATCCGGGGGCGGAGCAGTTCTTC.

The CDR3 reads CASIWGNTEAFF. The CDR3 DNA sequence: TGTGCCAGCATTTGGGGGAACACTGAAGCTTTCTTT. This sequence joins TRBV2 and TRBJ1-1; no clear D gene. CDR1 SNHLY and CDR2 FYNNEI come from the germline V gene. The germline V and J ends were trimmed by 7 bases and 1 base, with 7 bases remaining between them. This CDR3 contains 12 residues.

This clone was seen just once. The chain employs TRBV9 and TRBJ2-3; a possible D gene is TRBD1 (6 bases). The CDR3 has 16 amino acids. V lost 0 bases and J lost 0, with 11 bases in between. The V gene's germline CDR1 is SGDLS and CDR2 YYNGEE. CDR3 region: CASSVEQGYSTDTQYF. As DNA, the CDR3 is TGTGCCAGCAGCGTAGAACAGGGCTATAGCACAGATACGCAGTATTTT.

This clone was picked up one time. The CDR3 region has the DNA TGTGCCAGCAGCTTCGCGGGGGGTTATACAGATACGCAGTATTTT. Protein: CASSFAGGYTDTQYF. This chain uses TRBV11-1 with TRBJ2-3, with TRBD2 identical over 8 bases. The CDR3 spans 15 residues. CDR1 SGHAT and CDR2 FQDESV come from the germline V gene (reference sequence). V trimming: 3 bases; J trimming: 3 bases; junction bases outside the gene matches: 5.

The chain employs TRBV5-6 and TRBJ2-7; TRBD1 might be the D (6 bases). With 0 bases removed from V and 5 bases from J, the gap between germline ends came to 12 bases. Germline values: CDR1 SGHDT, CDR2 YYEEEE. The CDR3 extends over 14 amino acids. CDR3 residues: CASSLVQGPHEQYF. In nucleotides, the CDR3 is TGTGCCAGCAGCTTGGTACAGGGACCCCACGAGCAGTACTTC.

The chain employs TRBV7-8 and TRBJ2-1; TRBD1 is a possible D gene (5 bases). Trimming took off 4 bases at V and 8 bases at J, with 9 bases between the two ends. This CDR3 is built from 12 residues. Germline CDR1 is SGHVS and CDR2 is FQNEAQ. The CDR3 protein is CASSSRVDEQFF. CDR3 nucleotides: TGTGCCAGCAGCTCCAGGGTCGATGAGCAGTTCTTC.

The genes are TRBV13 and TRBJ1-1, with a tentative D call TRBD1 (6 bases). Trimming stripped 5 bases from V and 7 bases from J, with 8 bases between. This CDR3 is built from 11 residues. Germline V gene lookup returns CDR1 PRHDT and CDR2 FYEKMQ (reference sequence). The CDR3 protein is CASSEDSEAFF. The CDR3 DNA reads as TGTGCCAGCAGCGAGGACAGTGAAGCTTTCTTT.